Following are 15 T cell receptor beta chains from one sample sequenced in a study of T cell responses to AZD1222 COVID-19 vaccine. Clones were read by immunoSEQ multiplex PCR, and TCRdb kept only the in-frame ones, dropping some. The sample gives 90,000 to 100,000 clones, approximately 90% of which show up once; 7.5% is in the top ten. The sample in question was peripheral blood, obtained on day 0 of AZD1222 vaccination. The source is an adult in good health.

This clone has a single count. The chain combines TRBV5-4 with TRBJ2-2; 7 bases align to TRBD2. CDR1 SGHNT and CDR2 YYREEE come from the germline V gene (reference sequence). The length of the CDR3 is 15 residues. J gave up 5 bases and V 0 bases, and 4 bases lay outside the gene matches. DNA for the CDR3: TGTGCCAGCAGCTTGGGGCGGGAGAGAACCGGGGAGCTGTTTTTT. It specifies CASSLGRERTGELFF.

This chain connects TRBV12-5 to TRBJ2-1; tentatively, D is TRBD1 or TRBD2 (5 bases each). The germline V gene encodes CDR1 LGHNT and CDR2 FRNRAP. The CDR3 consists of 13 residues. V was shortened by 7 bases and J by 3 bases, with 10 bases between the two germline ends. The CDR3 here is CASATGGYNEQFF. The CDR3 nucleotides read TGTGCTAGTGCCACTGGGGGCTACAATGAGCAGTTCTTC. The full variable domain, in which reference TRBV12-5 and TRBJ2-1 provide the parts outside the CDR3, is DARVTQTPRHKVTEMGQEVTMRCQPILGHNTVFWYRQTMMQGLELLAYFRNRAPLDDSGMPKDRFSAEMPDATLATLKIQPSEPRDSAVYFCASATGGYNEQFFGPGTRLTVL.

This clone was observed once. V usage is TRBV2 and J usage is TRBJ1-2; a possible D gene is TRBD1 (6 bases). The CDR3 extends over 15 amino acids. Germline CDR1 reads SNHLY; CDR2 reads FYNNEI. The V end was cut by 4 bases, the J end by 4 bases, with 16 bases between. The CDR3 loop reads CASSGNRADIYGYTF. The CDR3 DNA follows: TGTGCCAGCAGTGGGAACAGGGCTGACATCTATGGCTACACCTTC. Complete variable domain (other parts from reference TRBV2 and TRBJ1-2): EPEVTQTPSHQVTQMGQEVILRCVPISNHLYFYWYRQILGQKVEFLVSFYNNEISEKSEIFDDQFSVERPDGSNFTLKIRSTKLEDSAMYFCASSGNRADIYGYTFGSGTRLTVV.

This chain connects TRBV28 to TRBJ1-6; D perhaps matches TRBD1 (5 bases). CDR3 length: 16 residues. Trimming took 7 bases from V and 1 from J, leaving 14 bases between them. Germline CDR1 and CDR2: MDHEN and SYDVKM. The DNA of the CDR3 is TGTGCCAGCAATGCCGCAGGGTCGTCCTATAATTCACCCCTCCACTTT. Protein product: CASNAAGSSYNSPLHF.

The CDR3 nucleotides read TGTGCCAGCTCACCTTCAGGGAGGACTGAAGCTTTCTTT. It specifies CASSPSGRTEAFF. The gene calls are TRBV18 and TRBJ1-1; TRBD1 might be the D (5 bases). The CDR3 contains 13 residues. The V gene lost 3 bases and the J gene lost 5 bases, with 10 bases spanning the gap. CDR1 KGHSH and CDR2 LQKENI come from the germline V gene.

The rearrangement uses TRBV5-5 and TRBJ2-3; perhaps TRBD2 as D (5 bases). The CDR3 has 14 amino acids. Per germline, CDR1 SGHKS and CDR2 YYEKEE (reference sequence). V shed 2 bases and J shed 2 bases, with 9 bases lying between them. For the CDR3, the DNA is TGTGCCAGCAGCTTTTCAGCGGCCACAGATACGCAGTATTTT. This translates into CASSFSAATDTQYF.

The CDR3 region has the DNA TGTGCCAGCAGCTTGGCCGGTGTGAATTTCTATGGCTACACCTTC. Translation gives CASSLAGVNFYGYTF. The J gene is TRBJ1-2, the V gene TRBV5-6; D is undetermined. Trimming removed 0 bases from V and 4 bases from J, with 13 bases in between. CDR3 length: 15 amino acids. The germline gives CDR1 SGHDT, CDR2 YYEEEE.

V usage is TRBV4-1 and J usage is TRBJ1-2; 12 bases line up with TRBD1. V lost 0 bases to trimming and J lost 8 bases; unmatched junction nucleotides: 7. The germline CDR1 and CDR2 sequences are MGHRA and YSYEKL. The CDR3 is made up of 16 amino acids. DNA for the CDR3: TGCGCCAGCAGCCAAGAAGAGGGACAGGGGGCGCGGGGCTACACCTTC. Its translation: CASSQEEGQGARGYTF.

The chain joins TRBV2 to TRBJ1-3, with TRBD1 identical over 7 bases. Trimming at V came to 4 bases and at J to 6 bases, leaving 6 bases not matched to a gene. The germline V gene has CDR1 SNHLY and CDR2 FYNNEI. The CDR3 consists of 14 residues. The CDR3 spells CASSATGLLNTIYF. In DNA form, the CDR3 reads TGTGCCAGCAGTGCGACAGGGTTGTTAAACACCATATATTTT.

A few counts support this clone. The V gene is TRBV3-1 (or the pseudogene TRBV3-2), the J gene TRBJ1-1, with 9 bases matching TRBD1. This CDR3 spans 15 amino acids. Germline trimming cut 6 bases from V and 1 base from J; bases unmatched to any gene: 6. Per germline, CDR1 LGHDT and CDR2 YNNKEL (reference sequence). The CDR3 is CASSSQGARNTEAFF. In DNA form, the CDR3 reads TGTGCCAGCAGTTCACAGGGGGCCAGGAACACTGAAGCTTTCTTT.

CDR3 nucleotide sequence: TGTGCCAGTAGTGTCAGGGGTTACGGCTACACCTTC. This sequence encodes CASSVRGYGYTF. The V call is TRBV19, the J call TRBJ1-2; possible D gene TRBD1, 6 bases. Trimming pared 5 bases from V and 8 bases from J, leaving 12 bases between. CDR1 LNHDA and CDR2 SQIVND come from the germline V gene (reference sequence). There are 12 residues in the CDR3.

The chain couples TRBV19 to TRBJ1-5; D unclear. Trimming left V 4 bases short and J 4 bases short, with 14 bases between. The length of the CDR3 is 15 residues. The V gene's germline CDR1 is LNHDA and CDR2 SQIVND (reference sequence). This CDR3 is CASSTRTDGNQPQHF. CDR3 DNA: TGTGCCAGTAGTACGCGGACGGACGGAAATCAGCCCCAGCATTTT.

In this sample, this clone turned up a few times. This rearrangement joins TRBV3-1 (or the pseudogene TRBV3-2) to TRBJ2-1; D gene unclear. CDR1 and CDR2 (germline): LGHDT, YNNKEL (reference sequence). Trimming stripped 1 base from V and 9 bases from J, with 13 bases between. The CDR3 contains 14 residues. The CDR3 is CASSQAPVPGEQFF. The CDR3 DNA reads TGTGCCAGCAGCCAAGCCCCGGTGCCTGGTGAGCAGTTCTTC.

The chain has TRBV3-1 (or the pseudogene TRBV3-2) and TRBJ1-5, with a weak D call TRBD1 (6 bases). CDR1 LGHDT and CDR2 YNNKEL come from the germline V gene (reference sequence). This CDR3 spans 16 amino acids. Between the trimmed V and J ends, which lost 0 bases and 3 bases, there was a span of 12 bases. CDR3 loop: CASSQDSRGDNQPQHF. DNA of the CDR3: TGTGCCAGCAGCCAAGATAGCAGGGGCGACAATCAGCCCCAGCATTTT.

The rearrangement joins TRBV19 to TRBJ2-7; maybe TRBD2 (6 bases). The CDR3 sequence is 14 residues long. V was shortened by 5 bases and J by 2 bases, with 13 bases between the two germline ends. Looked up from germline, CDR1 is LNHDA and CDR2 is SQIVND (reference sequence). DNA for the CDR3: TGTGCCAGTAGTTCCGGGGGTCTCGCCTACGAGCAGTACTTC. This encodes CASSSGGLAYEQYF.